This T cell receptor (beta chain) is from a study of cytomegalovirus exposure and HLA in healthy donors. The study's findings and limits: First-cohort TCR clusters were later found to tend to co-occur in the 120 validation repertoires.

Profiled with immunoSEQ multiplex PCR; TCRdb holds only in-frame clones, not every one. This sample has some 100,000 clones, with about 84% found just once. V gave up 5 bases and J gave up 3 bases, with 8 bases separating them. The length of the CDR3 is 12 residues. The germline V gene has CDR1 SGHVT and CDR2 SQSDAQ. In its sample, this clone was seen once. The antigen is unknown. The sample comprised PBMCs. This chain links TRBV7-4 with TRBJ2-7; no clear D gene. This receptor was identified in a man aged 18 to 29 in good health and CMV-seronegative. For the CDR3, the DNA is TGTGCCAGCAGCCCTACCCTCTACGAGCAGTACTTC. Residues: CASSPTLYEQYF.